This TCR beta chain is drawn from a study of blood T cell repertoires in COVID-19. Per the original methods: Reference gene primer amplification gave nucleated cell count estimates. Assay: immunoSEQ multiplex PCR; the TCRdb copy retains only in-frame clones and omits some. V and J calls and clone size are given by that table; D and trimming were obtained from the DNA. The sample comprises roughly 250,000 clones, roughly 79% of which are singletons, and 2.5% to 3% rests with the top ten. V was pared by 7 bases and J by 12 bases, with 11 bases of the junction left unmatched. This CDR3 has 12 residues. Germline lookup yields CDR1 ENHRY and CDR2 SYGVKD.

Material: peripheral blood. This TCR was sampled from an older woman with active or convalescent COVID-19. The chain carries TRBV10-3 and TRBJ1-1; 7 positions agree with TRBD1. The CDR3 loop reads CAITEGAGTPFF. The CDR3 DNA follows: TGTGCCATCACCGAGGGGGCCGGGACTCCTTTCTTT.